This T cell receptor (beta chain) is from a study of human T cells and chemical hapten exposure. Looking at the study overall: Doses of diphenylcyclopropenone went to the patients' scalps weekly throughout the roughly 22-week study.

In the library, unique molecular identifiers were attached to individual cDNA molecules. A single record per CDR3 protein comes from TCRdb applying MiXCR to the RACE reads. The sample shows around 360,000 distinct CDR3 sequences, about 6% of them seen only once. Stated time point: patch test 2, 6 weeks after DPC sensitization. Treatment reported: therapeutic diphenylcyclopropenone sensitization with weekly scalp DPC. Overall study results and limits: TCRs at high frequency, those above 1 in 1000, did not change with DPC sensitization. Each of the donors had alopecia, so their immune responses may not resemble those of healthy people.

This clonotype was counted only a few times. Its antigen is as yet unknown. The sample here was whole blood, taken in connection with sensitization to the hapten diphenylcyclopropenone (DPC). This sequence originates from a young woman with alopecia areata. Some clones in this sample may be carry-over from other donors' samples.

CDR3: CASSWDGSYGYTF. The CDR3 bases are TGTGCCAGCAGCTGGGACGGGTCCTATGGCTACACCTTC. The chain is built from TRBV3-1 and TRBJ1-2; weak D call: TRBD1 (5 bases). Germline CDR1 LGHDT, CDR2 YNNKEL (reference sequence). V was pared by 5 bases and J by 4 bases, with 11 bases between. The CDR3 runs to 13 residues.